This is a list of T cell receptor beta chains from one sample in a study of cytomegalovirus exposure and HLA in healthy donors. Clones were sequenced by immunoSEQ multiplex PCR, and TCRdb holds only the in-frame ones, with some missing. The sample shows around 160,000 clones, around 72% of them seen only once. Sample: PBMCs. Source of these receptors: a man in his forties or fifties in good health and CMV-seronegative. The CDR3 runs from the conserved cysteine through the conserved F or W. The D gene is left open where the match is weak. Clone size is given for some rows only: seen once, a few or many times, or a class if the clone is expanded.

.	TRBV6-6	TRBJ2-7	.	CASTRGTTYEQYF	TGTGCCAGCACTAGGGGGACCACCTACGAGCAGTACTTC
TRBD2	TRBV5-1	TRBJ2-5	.	CASTRGGAGETQYF	TGCGCCAGCACCCGGGGGGGTGCGGGGGAGACCCAGTACTTC
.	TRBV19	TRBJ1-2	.	CASSSTPGLTGYTF	TGTGCCAGTAGTTCGACGCCAGGGCTCACTGGCTACACCTTC
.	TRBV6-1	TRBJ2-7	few	CASSEAIRGEQYF	TGTGCCAGCAGTGAAGCGATCCGGGGAGAGCAGTACTTC
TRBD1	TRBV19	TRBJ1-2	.	CASTSTGGGYGYTF	TGTGCCAGTACCTCGACAGGGGGAGGCTATGGCTACACCTTC
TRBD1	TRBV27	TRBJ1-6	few	CASSANHRGALYNSPLHF	TGTGCCAGCAGTGCCAACCACAGGGGCGCTCTTTATAATTCACCCCTCCACTTT
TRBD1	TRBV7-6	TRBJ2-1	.	CASSLEDRNEQFF	TGTGCCAGCAGCTTAGAGGACAGGAATGAGCAGTTCTTC
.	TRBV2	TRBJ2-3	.	CASSEYGVADTQYF	TGTGCCAGCAGTGAATACGGGGTAGCAGATACGCAGTATTTT
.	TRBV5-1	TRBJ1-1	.	CASSARQVLEAFF	TGCGCCAGCAGCGCCCGACAGGTCCTTGAAGCTTTCTTT
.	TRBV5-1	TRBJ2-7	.	CASSLTAGVSYEQYF	TGCGCCAGCAGCTTGACAGCAGGGGTCTCCTACGAGCAGTACTTC
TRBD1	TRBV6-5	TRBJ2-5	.	CASSYGQGQETQYF	TGTGCCAGCAGTTACGGACAGGGACAAGAGACCCAGTACTTC
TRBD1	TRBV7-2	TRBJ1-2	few	CASSLALTGNYGYTF	TGTGCCAGCAGCTTAGCTCTGACAGGGAACTATGGCTACACCTTC
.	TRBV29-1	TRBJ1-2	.	CSVEDLANNVNYGYTF	TGCAGCGTTGAAGATTTAGCAAATAACGTTAACTATGGCTACACCTTC
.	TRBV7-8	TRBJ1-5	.	CASSPSGNQPQHF	TGTGCCAGCAGCCCTTCGGGGAATCAGCCCCAGCATTTT
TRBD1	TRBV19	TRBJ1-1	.	CASRDSSSKAAFF	TGTGCCAGCCGGGACAGCTCCTCAAAGGCGGCTTTCTTT
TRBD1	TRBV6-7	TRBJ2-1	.	CASSPRGTGDYNEQFF	TGTGCCAGCAGCCCACGGGGGACAGGGGACTACAATGAGCAGTTCTTC
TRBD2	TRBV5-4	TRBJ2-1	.	CASSLGSSGGENEQFF	TGTGCCAGCAGCTTGGGATCTAGCGGGGGGGAAAATGAGCAGTTCTTC
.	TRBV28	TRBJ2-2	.	CASSLGGRGELFF	TGTGCCAGCAGTTTGGGGGGACGGGGGGAGCTGTTTTTT
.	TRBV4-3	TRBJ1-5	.	CASSQDGGYQPQHF	TGCGCCAGCAGCCAAGATGGGGGCTATCAGCCCCAGCATTTT
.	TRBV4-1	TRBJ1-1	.	CASSQDVGQNTEAFF	TGCGCCAGCAGCCAAGATGTTGGACAGAACACTGAAGCTTTCTTT
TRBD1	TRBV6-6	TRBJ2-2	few	CASSFGTGNTGELFF	TGTGCCAGCAGTTTTGGGACAGGGAACACCGGGGAGCTGTTTTTT
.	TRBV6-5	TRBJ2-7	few	CASRILDEQYF	TGTGCCAGCAGAATTCTCGACGAGCAGTACTTC
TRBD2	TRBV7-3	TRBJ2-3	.	CASSPYAQIAGGRDTQYF	TGTGCCAGCAGCCCATATGCCCAAATAGCGGGGGGGCGAGATACGCAGTATTTT
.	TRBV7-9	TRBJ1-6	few	CASSLGGVGGSPLHF	TGTGCCAGCAGCTTAGGTGGGGTCGGAGGTTCACCCCTCCACTTT
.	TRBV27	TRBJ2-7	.	CASRRAGSGTARWEQYF	TGTGCCAGCAGAAGAGCAGGTAGCGGGACAGCTAGATGGGAGCAGTACTTC
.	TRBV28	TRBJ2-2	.	CASTGGRNTGELFF	TGTGCCAGCACGGGGGGCCGGAACACCGGGGAGCTGTTTTTT
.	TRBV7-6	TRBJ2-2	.	CASSPRGANTGELFF	TGTGCCAGCAGCCCGCGGGGTGCGAACACCGGGGAGCTGTTTTTT
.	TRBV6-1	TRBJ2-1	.	CASSDIQGRSYNEQFF	TGTGCCAGCAGTGATATTCAGGGTAGGTCCTACAATGAGCAGTTCTTC
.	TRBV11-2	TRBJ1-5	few	CASSLRYSNQPQHF	TGTGCCAGCAGCTTGCGGTATAGCAATCAGCCCCAGCATTTT
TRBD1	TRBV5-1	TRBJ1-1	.	CASSLGGQTTEAFF	TGCGCCAGCAGCTTGGGGGGACAGACGACCGAAGCTTTCTTT
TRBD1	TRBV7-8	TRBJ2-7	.	CASSLTGQGASYEQYF	TGTGCCAGCAGCTTAACTGGACAGGGGGCCTCCTACGAGCAGTACTTC
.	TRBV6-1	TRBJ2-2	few	CASSEALGGTGELFF	TGTGCCAGCAGTGAAGCTCTCGGGGGAACCGGGGAGCTGTTTTTT
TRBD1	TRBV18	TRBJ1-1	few	CASSTSGTGGFTEAFF	TGTGCCAGCTCCACCTCTGGGACAGGGGGCTTCACTGAAGCTTTCTTT
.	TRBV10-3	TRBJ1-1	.	CAISEPEDVATEAFF	TGTGCCATCAGTGAGCCGGAGGACGTTGCCACTGAAGCTTTCTTT
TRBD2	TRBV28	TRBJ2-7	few	CASSLLLAGGRYEQYF	TGTGCCAGCAGTTTATTACTAGCGGGGGGGCGGTACGAGCAGTACTTC
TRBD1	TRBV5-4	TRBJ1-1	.	CASRISRDSTEAFF	TGTGCCAGCAGAATTTCCAGGGACAGCACTGAAGCTTTCTTT
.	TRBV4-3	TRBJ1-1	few	CASSQDLVEVRTEAFF	TGCGCCAGCAGCCAAGATCTGGTGGAGGTTCGCACTGAAGCTTTCTTT
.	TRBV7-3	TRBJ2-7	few	CASSLGAQSSYEQYF	TGTGCCAGCAGCTTAGGTGCACAAAGCTCCTACGAGCAGTACTTC
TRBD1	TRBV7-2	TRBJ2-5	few	CASSTFRDRRQETQYF	TGTGCCAGCAGCACTTTCCGGGACAGAAGACAAGAGACCCAGTACTTC
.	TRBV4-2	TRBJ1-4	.	CASSQGSAGTNEKLFF	TGTGCCAGCAGCCAAGGGTCGGCGGGGACTAATGAAAAACTGTTTTTT
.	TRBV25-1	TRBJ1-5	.	CASSERGGGPNQPQHF	TGTGCCAGCAGTGAAAGAGGTGGAGGACCCAATCAGCCCCAGCATTTT
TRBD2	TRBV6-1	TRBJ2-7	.	CASSFSGGRLYEQYF	TGTGCCAGCAGTTTTAGCGGGGGACGACTCTACGAGCAGTACTTC
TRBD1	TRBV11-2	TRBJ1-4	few	CASSLDIGRGNEKLFF	TGTGCCAGCAGCTTAGATATCGGCAGGGGGAATGAAAAACTGTTTTTT
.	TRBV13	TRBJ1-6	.	CASSSPRSPLHF	TGTGCCAGCAGCTCCCCCAGGTCACCCCTCCACTTT
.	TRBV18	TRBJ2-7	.	CASSRGTSAYEQYF	TGTGCCAGCTCACGAGGGACTTCGGCCTACGAGCAGTACTTC
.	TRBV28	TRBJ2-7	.	CASSSVGAYEQYF	TGTGCCAGCAGTTCGGTAGGGGCATACGAGCAGTACTTC
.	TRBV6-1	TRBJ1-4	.	CASTGAPGEKLFF	TGTGCCAGCACGGGAGCTCCCGGAGAAAAACTGTTTTTT
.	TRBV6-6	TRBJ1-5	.	CASSYSSPGPQHF	TGTGCCAGCAGTTACTCGAGCCCCGGGCCCCAGCATTTT
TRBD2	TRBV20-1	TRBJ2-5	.	CSPGGGETQYF	TGCAGCCCGGGGGGGGGAGAGACCCAGTACTTC
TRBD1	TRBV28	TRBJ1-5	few	CASRVTGTGRYSNQPQHF	TGTGCCAGCAGAGTTACCGGGACAGGGAGATATAGCAATCAGCCCCAGCATTTT
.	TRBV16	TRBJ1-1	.	CASSLGRGGTEAFF	TGTGCCAGCAGCTTGGGGAGGGGAGGAACTGAAGCTTTCTTT
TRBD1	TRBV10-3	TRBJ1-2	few	CAIRDPGQGQSGYTF	TGTGCCATCAGGGATCCGGGACAGGGACAGTCTGGCTACACCTTC
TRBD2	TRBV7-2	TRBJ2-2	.	CASSPAGGAWAGELFF	TGTGCCAGCAGCCCAGCCGGGGGGGCATGGGCCGGGGAGCTGTTTTTT
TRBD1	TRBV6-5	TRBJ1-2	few	CASSTGGLVYGYTF	TGTGCCAGCAGTACAGGGGGGCTGGTCTATGGCTACACCTTC
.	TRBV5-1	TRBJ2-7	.	CASSLRSDSPGEQYF	TGCGCCAGCAGCTTGAGGTCGGACAGCCCTGGGGAGCAGTACTTC
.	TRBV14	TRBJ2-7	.	CASSQYQGPYEQYF	TGTGCCAGCAGCCAATATCAGGGCCCCTACGAGCAGTACTTC
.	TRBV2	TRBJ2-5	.	CANNAQETQYF	TGTGCCAACAACGCTCAAGAGACCCAGTACTTC